The 8 T cell receptor beta chains below were found in one sample sequenced in a study of cytomegalovirus exposure and HLA in healthy donors. The primer mix had 60 Vbeta and 13 Jbeta primers. Profiled with immunoSEQ multiplex PCR; TCRdb holds only in-frame clones, not every one. The repertoire includes roughly 140,000 clones, roughly 75% of them detected once, and around 1.5% sits in the top ten. Sequenced: PBMCs. All receptors derive from a man aged 18 to 30 in good health and CMV-seronegative.

This clone was seen more than once but under ten times. V and J are TRBV28 and TRBJ2-7, with a possible D match to TRBD1 (6 bases). Trimming shortened V by 7 bases and J by 2 bases, and 12 bases separated the two germline ends. This CDR3 spans 13 amino acids. Germline V gene sequence: CDR1 MDHEN, CDR2 SYDVKM. This chain's CDR3 is CASTRTVAYEQYF. The CDR3, as DNA: TGTGCCAGCACACGGACAGTCGCCTACGAGCAGTACTTC.

CDR3 sequence reads: CASSDRRNTEAFF. The CDR3 bases are TGTGCCAGCAGCGACAGGCGGAACACTGAAGCTTTCTTT. The rearrangement uses TRBV2 and TRBJ1-1; possibly TRBD1 for D (6 bases). CDR1 is SNHLY and CDR2 is FYNNEI in the germline V gene. Trimming shortened V by 6 bases and J by 1 base, and 9 bases separated the two germline ends. This CDR3 is built from 13 residues.

The rearrangement joins TRBV7-2 to TRBJ1-4; D gene ambiguous. With 8 bases removed from V and 4 bases from J, the gap between germline ends came to 14 bases. Germline V lookup: CDR1 SGHTA, CDR2 FQGNSA. The CDR3 is made up of 14 amino acids. The CDR3 bases are TGTGCCAGCCGGGGAGGGTTTGGTAATGAAAAACTGTTTTTT. Encoded protein: CASRGGFGNEKLFF.

The gene calls are TRBV5-1 and TRBJ2-3; 7 nucleotides agree with TRBD2. The germline V gene encodes CDR1 SGHRS and CDR2 YFSETQ. CDR3 length equals 15 residues. Trimming cost V 1 base and J 2 bases; bases outside gene matches: 4. The CDR3 loop reads CASSLLSGVTDTQYF. The CDR3 nucleotides read TGCGCCAGCAGCTTGCTCAGCGGGGTCACAGATACGCAGTATTTT.

The chain uses TRBV4-1 and TRBJ2-5, with D possibly being TRBD2 (6 bases). Germline V gene sequence: CDR1 MGHRA, CDR2 YSYEKL. Trimming removed 0 bases from V and 0 bases from J, with 8 bases in between. The CDR3 covers 15 residues. The CDR3 DNA is TGCGCCAGCAGCCAAGAGGGAGGACACCAAGAGACCCAGTACTTC. Protein product: CASSQEGGHQETQYF.

This clone has more than one count but fewer than ten. The chain's CDR3 is CASSLLTSGSYEQYF. The CDR3 DNA reads TGTGCCAGCAGTTTACTGACTAGCGGGTCCTACGAGCAGTACTTC. The V gene is TRBV28, the J gene TRBJ2-7; 10 bases align to TRBD2. Trimming cost V 2 bases and J 1 base; bases outside gene matches: 2. Germline assignment: CDR1 MDHEN and CDR2 SYDVKM. This CDR3 is 15 amino acids long.

This chain links TRBV6-5 with TRBJ2-6; a possible D gene is TRBD1 (5 bases). Germline loops: CDR1 MNHEY, CDR2 SVGAGI. Trimming removed 2 bases at V and 2 bases at J, with 10 bases between. This CDR3 is built from 16 residues. The DNA for the CDR3 is TGTGCCAGCAGTTACGATTCAGGGCCTGGGGCCAACGTCCTGACTTTC. This translates into CASSYDSGPGANVLTF.

The chain couples TRBV27 to TRBJ1-3; D not resolved. This CDR3 spans 15 amino acids. The V gene's germline CDR1 is MNHEY and CDR2 SMNVEV (reference sequence). V lost 2 bases and J lost 0, with 8 bases in between. The chain's CDR3 is CASSLSSYSGNTIYF. DNA for the CDR3: TGTGCCAGCAGTTTAAGTAGCTACTCTGGAAACACCATATATTTT.